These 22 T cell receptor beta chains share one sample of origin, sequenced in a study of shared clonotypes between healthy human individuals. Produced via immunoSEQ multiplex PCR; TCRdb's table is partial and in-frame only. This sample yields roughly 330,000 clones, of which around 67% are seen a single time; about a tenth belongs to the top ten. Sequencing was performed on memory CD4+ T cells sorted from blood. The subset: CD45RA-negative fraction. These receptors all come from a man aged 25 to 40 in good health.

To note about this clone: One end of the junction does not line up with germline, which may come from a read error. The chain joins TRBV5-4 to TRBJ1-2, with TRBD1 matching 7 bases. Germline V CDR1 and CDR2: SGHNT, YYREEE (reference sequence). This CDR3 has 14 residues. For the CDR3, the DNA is TGTGCCAGCAGCCCCAGGGATTTTCCAGGGGGGGTTTTCTTC. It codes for CASSPRDFPGGVFF.

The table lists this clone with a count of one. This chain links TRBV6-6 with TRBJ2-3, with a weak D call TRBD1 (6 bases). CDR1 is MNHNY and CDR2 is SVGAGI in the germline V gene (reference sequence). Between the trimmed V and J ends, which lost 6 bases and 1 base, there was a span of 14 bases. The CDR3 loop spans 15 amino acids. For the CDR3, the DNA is TGTGCCAGCAGCGGCCTTAGACAGGGCACAGATACGCAGTATTTT. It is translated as CASSGLRQGTDTQYF.

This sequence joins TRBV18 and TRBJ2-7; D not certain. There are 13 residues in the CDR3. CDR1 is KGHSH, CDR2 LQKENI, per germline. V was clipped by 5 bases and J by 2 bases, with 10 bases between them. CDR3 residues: CASSNAATYEQYF. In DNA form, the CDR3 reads TGTGCCAGCTCAAACGCGGCTACCTACGAGCAGTACTTC.

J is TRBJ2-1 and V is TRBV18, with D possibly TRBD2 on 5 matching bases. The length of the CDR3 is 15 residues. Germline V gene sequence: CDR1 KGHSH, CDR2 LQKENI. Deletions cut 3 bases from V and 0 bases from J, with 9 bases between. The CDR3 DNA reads TGTGCCAGCTCACCCGGGAAGAGCTCCTACAATGAGCAGTTCTTC. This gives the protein CASSPGKSSYNEQFF.

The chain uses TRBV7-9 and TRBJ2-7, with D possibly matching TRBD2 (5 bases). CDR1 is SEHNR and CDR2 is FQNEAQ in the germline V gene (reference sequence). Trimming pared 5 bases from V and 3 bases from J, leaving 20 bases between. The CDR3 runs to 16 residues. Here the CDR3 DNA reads TGTGCCAGCAGCCCGACGACGATACTAGGAGGCTACGAGCAGTACTTC. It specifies CASSPTTILGGYEQYF.

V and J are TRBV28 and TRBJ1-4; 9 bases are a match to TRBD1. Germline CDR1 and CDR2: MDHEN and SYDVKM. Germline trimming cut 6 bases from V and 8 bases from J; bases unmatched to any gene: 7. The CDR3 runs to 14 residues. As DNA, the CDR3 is TGTGCCAGCAGGAAACAGGGGGCAGTGGAAAAACTGTTTTTT. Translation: CASRKQGAVEKLFF.

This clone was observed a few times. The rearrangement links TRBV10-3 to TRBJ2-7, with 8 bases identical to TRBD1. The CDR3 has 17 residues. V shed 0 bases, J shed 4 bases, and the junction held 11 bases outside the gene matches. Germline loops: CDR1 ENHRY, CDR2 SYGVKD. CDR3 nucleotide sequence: TGTGCCATCAGTGAGTCGCGGACAGGGATATCGGGGTACGAGCAGTACTTC. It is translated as CAISESRTGISGYEQYF.

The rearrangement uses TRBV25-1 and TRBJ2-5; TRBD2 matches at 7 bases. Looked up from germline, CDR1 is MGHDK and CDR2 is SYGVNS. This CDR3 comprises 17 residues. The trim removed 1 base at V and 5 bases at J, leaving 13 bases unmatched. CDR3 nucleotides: TGTGCCAGCAGTGAATCCGTTCGGGGGGACGAGTGGGAGACCCAGTACTTC. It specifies CASSESVRGDEWETQYF.

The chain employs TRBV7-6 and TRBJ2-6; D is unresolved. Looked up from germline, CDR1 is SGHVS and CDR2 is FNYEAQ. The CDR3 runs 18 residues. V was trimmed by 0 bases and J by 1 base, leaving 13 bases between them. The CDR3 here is CASSLAPVSPSGANVLTF. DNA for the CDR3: TGTGCCAGCAGCTTAGCGCCAGTCTCTCCATCTGGGGCCAACGTCCTGACTTTC.

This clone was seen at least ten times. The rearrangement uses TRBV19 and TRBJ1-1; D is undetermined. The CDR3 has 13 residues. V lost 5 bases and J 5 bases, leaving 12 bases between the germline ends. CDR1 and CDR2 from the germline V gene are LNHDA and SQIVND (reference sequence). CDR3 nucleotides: TGTGCCAGTAGTTCCAACCGGAGGACTGAAGCTTTCTTT. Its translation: CASSSNRRTEAFF.

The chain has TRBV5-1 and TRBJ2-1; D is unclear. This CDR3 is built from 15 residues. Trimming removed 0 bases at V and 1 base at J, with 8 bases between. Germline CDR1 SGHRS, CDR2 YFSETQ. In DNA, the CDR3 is TGCGCCAGCAGCTTGGAGTTACTATCCTACAATGAGCAGTTCTTC. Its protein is CASSLELLSYNEQFF. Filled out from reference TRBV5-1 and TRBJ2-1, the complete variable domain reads KAGVTQTPRYLIKTRGQQVTLSCSPISGHRSVSWYQQTPGQGLQFLFEYFSETQRNKGNFPGRFSGRQFSNSRSEMNVSTLELGDSALYLCASSLELLSYNEQFFGPGTRLTVL.

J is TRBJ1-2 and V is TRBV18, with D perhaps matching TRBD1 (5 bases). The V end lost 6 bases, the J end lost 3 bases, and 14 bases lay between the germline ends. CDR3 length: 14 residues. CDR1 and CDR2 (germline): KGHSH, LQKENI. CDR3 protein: CASSQQAGDYGYTF. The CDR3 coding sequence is TGTGCCAGCTCCCAACAGGCAGGAGACTATGGCTACACCTTC.

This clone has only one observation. The CDR3 reads CAISESGGIGQPQHF. CDR3 nucleotides: TGTGCCATCAGTGAGTCGGGGGGAATAGGTCAGCCCCAGCATTTT. This chain links TRBV10-3 with TRBJ1-5; D might be TRBD1 (5 bases). V shed 0 bases and J shed 6 bases, with 12 bases lying between them. Germline V CDR1 and CDR2: ENHRY, SYGVKD. This CDR3 region has 15 residues.

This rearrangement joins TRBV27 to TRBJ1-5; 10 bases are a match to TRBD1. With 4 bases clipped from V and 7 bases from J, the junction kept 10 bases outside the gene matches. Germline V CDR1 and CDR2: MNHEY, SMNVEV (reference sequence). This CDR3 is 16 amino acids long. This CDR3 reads CASSSSGTGVGQPQHF. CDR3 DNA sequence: TGTGCCAGCAGTTCGTCCGGGACAGGGGTAGGACAGCCCCAGCATTTT.

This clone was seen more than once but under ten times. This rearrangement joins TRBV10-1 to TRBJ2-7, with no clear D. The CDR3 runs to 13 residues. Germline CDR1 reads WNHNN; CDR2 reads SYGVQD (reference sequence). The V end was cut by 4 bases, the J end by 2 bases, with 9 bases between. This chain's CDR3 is CASSAEAAYEQYF. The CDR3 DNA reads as TGCGCCAGCAGTGCCGAGGCGGCCTACGAGCAGTACTTC.

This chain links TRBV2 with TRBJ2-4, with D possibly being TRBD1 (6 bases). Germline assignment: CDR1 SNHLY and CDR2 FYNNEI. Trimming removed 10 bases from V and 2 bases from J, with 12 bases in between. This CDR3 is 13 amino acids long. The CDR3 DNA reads TGTGCCATAACAGGGTTTTCCAAAAACATTCAGTACTTC. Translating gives CAITGFSKNIQYF.

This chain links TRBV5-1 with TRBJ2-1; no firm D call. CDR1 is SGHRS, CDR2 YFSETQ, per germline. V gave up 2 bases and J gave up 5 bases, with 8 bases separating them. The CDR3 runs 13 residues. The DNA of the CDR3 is TGCGCCAGCAGCTTTTCGACCCACAATGAGCAGTTCTTC. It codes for CASSFSTHNEQFF.

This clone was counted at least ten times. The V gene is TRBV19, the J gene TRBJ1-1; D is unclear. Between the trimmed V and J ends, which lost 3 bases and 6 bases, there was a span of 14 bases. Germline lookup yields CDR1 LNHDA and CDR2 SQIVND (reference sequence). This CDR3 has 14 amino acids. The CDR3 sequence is CASSISGLEAEAFF. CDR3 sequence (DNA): TGTGCCAGTAGTATTTCGGGTCTCGAGGCTGAAGCTTTCTTT.

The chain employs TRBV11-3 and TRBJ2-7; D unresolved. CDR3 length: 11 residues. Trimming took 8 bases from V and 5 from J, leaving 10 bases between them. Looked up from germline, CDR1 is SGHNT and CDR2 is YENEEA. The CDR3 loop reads CASRRADEQYF. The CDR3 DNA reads TGTGCCAGCCGTCGGGCGGACGAGCAGTACTTC.

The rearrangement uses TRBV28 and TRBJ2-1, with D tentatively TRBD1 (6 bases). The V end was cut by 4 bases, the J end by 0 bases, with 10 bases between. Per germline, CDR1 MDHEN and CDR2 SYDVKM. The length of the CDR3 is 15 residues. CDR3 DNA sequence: TGTGCCAGCAGTTCCGGGACAAGCTCCTACAATGAGCAGTTCTTC. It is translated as CASSSGTSSYNEQFF.

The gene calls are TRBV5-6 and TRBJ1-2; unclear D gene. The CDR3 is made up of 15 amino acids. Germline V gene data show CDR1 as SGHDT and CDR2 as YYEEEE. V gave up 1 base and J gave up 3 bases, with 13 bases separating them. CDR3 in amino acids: CASSLSVQVDYGYTF. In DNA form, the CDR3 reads TGTGCCAGCAGCTTGTCGGTCCAGGTCGACTATGGCTACACCTTC.

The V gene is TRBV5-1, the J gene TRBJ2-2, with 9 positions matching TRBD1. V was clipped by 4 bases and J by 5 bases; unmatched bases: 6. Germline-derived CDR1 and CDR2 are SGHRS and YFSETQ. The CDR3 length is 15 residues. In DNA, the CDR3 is TGCGCCAGCAGCGTACAGGGGGCGCGGACCGGGGAGCTGTTTTTT. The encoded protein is CASSVQGARTGELFF.